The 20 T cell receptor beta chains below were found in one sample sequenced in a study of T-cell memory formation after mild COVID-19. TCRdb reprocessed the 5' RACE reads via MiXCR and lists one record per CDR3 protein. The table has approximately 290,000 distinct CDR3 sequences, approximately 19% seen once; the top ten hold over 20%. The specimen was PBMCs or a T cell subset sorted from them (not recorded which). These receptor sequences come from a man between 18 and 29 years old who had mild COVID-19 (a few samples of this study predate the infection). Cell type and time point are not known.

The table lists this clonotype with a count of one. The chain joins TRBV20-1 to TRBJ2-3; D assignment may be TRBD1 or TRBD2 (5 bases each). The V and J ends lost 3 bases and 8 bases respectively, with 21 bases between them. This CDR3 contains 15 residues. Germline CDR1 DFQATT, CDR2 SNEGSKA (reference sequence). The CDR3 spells CSASPGPGPVGTQYF. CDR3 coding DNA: TGCAGTGCTAGTCCGGGACCCGGCCCCGTAGGTACGCAGTATTTT.

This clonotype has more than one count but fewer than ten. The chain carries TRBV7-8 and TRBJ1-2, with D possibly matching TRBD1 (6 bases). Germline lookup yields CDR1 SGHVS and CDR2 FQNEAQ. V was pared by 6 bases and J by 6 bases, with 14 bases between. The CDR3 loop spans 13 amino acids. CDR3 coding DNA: TGTGCCAGCAGAAAAGGGGGGTATGATGGCTACACCTTC. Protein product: CASRKGGYDGYTF. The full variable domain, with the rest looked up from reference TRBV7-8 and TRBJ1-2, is GAGVSQSPRYKVAKRGQDVALRCDPISGHVSLFWYQQALGQGPEFLTYFQNEAQLDKSGLPSDRFFAERPEGSVSTLKIQRTQQEDSAVYLCASRKGGYDGYTFGSGTRLTVV.

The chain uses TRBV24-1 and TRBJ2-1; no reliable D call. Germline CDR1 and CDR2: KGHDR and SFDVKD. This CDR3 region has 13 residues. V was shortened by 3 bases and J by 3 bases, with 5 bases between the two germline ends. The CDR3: CATSDPSYNEQFF. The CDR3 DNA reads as TGTGCCACCAGTGATCCTAGCTACAATGAGCAGTTCTTC.

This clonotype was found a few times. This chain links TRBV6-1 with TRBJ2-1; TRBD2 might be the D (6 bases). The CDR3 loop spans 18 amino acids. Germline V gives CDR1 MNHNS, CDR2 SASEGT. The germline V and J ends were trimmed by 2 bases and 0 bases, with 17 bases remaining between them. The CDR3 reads CASSESEGTPSSYNEQFF. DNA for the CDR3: TGTGCCAGCAGTGAATCGGAGGGTACCCCGAGCTCCTACAATGAGCAGTTCTTC.

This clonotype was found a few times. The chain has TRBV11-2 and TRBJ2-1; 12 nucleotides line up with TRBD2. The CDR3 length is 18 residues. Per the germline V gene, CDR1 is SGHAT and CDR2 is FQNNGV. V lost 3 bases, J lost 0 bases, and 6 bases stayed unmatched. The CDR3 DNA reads TGTGCCAGCAGCTTTGGACTAGCGGGGAGGAGCTCCTACAATGAGCAGTTCTTC. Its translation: CASSFGLAGRSSYNEQFF.

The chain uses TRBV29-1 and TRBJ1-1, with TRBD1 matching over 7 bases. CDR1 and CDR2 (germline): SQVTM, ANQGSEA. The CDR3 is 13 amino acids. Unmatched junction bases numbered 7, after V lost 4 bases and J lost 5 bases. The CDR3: CSVVGRGRTEAFF. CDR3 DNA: TGCAGCGTTGTTGGCAGGGGGAGGACTGAAGCTTTCTTT. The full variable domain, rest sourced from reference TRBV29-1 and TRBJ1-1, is SAVISQKPSRDICQRGTSLTIQCQVDSQVTMMFWYRQQPGQSLTLIATANQGSEATYESGFVIDKFPISRPNLTFSTLTVSNMSPEDSSIYLCSVVGRGRTEAFFGQGTRLTVV.

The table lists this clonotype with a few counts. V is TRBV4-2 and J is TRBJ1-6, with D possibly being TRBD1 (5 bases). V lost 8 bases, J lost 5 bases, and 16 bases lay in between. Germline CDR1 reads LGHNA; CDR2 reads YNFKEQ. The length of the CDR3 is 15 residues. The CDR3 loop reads CASAPEGRDNSPLHF. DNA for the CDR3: TGTGCCAGCGCCCCAGAGGGCAGGGATAATTCACCCCTCCACTTT.

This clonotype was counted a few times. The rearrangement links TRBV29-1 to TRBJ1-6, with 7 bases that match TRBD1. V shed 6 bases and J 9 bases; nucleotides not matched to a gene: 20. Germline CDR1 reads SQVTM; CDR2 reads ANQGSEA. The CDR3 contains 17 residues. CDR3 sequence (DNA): TGCAGCGTGCCGCACAGGGGACATTTCCTCGACCCTTCACCCCTCCACTTT. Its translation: CSVPHRGHFLDPSPLHF.

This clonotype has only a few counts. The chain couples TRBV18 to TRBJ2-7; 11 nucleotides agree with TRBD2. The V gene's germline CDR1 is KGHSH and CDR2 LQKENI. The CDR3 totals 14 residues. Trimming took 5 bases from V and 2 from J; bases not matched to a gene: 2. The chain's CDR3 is CASSGLAGPYEQYV. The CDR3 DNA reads TGTGCCAGCTCAGGACTAGCGGGCCCCTACGAGCAGTACGTC.

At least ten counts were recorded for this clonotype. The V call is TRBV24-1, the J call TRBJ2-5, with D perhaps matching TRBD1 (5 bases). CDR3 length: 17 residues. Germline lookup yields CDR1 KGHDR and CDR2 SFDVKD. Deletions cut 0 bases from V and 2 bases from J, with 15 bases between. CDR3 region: CATSDLRQGDAQETQYF. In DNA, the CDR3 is TGTGCCACCAGTGATTTGCGGCAGGGCGATGCACAAGAGACCCAGTACTTC.

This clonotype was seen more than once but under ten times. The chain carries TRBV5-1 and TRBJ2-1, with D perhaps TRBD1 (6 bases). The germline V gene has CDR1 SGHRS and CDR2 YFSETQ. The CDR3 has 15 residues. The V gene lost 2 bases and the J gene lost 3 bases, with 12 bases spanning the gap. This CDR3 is CASSFTGIGYNEQFF. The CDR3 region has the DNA TGCGCCAGCAGCTTTACAGGGATCGGCTACAATGAGCAGTTCTTC. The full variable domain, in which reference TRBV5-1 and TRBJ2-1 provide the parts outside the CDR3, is KAGVTQTPRYLIKTRGQQVTLSCSPISGHRSVSWYQQTPGQGLQFLFEYFSETQRNKGNFPGRFSGRQFSNSRSEMNVSTLELGDSALYLCASSFTGIGYNEQFFGPGTRLTVL.

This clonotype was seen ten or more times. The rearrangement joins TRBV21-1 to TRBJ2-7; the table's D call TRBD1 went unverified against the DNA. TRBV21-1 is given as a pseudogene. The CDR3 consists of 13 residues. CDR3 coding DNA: TGTGCCAGCAGCAACGGGCGTTCCTACGAGCAGTACTTC. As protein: CASSNGRSYEQYF.

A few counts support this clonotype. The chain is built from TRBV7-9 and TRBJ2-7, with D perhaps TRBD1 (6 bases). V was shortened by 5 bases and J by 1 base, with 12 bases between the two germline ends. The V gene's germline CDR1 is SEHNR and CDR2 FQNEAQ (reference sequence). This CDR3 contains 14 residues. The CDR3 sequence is CASSQQGLSYEQYF. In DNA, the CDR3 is TGTGCCAGCAGCCAGCAGGGGTTATCCTACGAGCAGTACTTC.

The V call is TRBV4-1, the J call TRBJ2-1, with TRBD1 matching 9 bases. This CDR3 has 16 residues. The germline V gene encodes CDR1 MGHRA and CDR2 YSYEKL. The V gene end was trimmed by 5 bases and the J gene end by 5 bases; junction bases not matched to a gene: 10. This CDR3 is CASSFGQGRVDNEQFF. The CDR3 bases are TGCGCCAGCAGCTTCGGACAGGGGAGGGTCGACAATGAGCAGTTCTTC.

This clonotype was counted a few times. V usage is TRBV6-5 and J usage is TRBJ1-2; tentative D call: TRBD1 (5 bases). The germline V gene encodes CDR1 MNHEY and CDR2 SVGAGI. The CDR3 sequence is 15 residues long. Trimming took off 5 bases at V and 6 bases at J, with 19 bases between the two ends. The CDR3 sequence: CASSQRGRILDGYTF. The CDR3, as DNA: TGTGCCAGCAGTCAACGGGGACGAATATTAGATGGCTACACCTTC.

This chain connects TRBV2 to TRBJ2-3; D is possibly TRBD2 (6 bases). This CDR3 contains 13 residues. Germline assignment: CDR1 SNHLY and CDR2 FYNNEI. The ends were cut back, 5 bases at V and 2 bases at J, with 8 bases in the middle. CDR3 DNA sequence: TGTGCCAGCAGTCGGGACTTCACAGATACGCAGTATTTT. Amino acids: CASSRDFTDTQYF.

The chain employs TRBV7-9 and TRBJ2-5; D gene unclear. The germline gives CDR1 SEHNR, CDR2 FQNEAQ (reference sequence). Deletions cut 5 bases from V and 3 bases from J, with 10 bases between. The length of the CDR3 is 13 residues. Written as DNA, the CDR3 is TGTGCCAGCAGCAAGGCTGCTGAAGAGACCCAGTACTTC. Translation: CASSKAAEETQYF. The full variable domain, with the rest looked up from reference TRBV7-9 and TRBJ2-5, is DTGVSQNPRHKITKRGQNVTFRCDPISEHNRLYWYRQTLGQGPEFLTYFQNEAQLEKSRLLSDRFSAERPKGSFSTLEIQRTEQGDSAMYLCASSKAAEETQYFGPGTRLLVL.

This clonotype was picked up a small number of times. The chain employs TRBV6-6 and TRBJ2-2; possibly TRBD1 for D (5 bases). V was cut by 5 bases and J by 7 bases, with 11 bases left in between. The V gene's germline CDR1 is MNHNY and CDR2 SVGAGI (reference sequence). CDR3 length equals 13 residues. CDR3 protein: CASSPTEGGELFF. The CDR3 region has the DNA TGTGCCAGCAGTCCGACAGAAGGCGGGGAGCTGTTTTTT.

The CDR3 sequence is CAWTKKQGQETQYF. The CDR3 nucleotides read TGTGCCTGGACAAAGAAACAGGGCCAAGAGACCCAGTACTTC. The chain employs TRBV30 and TRBJ2-5; tentative D call: TRBD1 (6 bases). The germline CDR1 and CDR2 sequences are GTSNPN and SVGIG (reference sequence). The CDR3 covers 14 residues. V was pared by 4 bases and J by 1 base, with 13 bases between.

CDR3 amino acids: CASSQDPTENTEAFF. The CDR3 DNA reads TGCGCCAGCAGCCAAGACCCGACAGAGAACACTGAAGCTTTCTTT. The chain uses TRBV4-3 and TRBJ1-1; D is possibly TRBD1 (5 bases). Germline loops: CDR1 LGHNA, CDR2 YSLEER. V lost 0 bases, J lost 1 base, and 9 bases lay in between. This CDR3 spans 15 amino acids.